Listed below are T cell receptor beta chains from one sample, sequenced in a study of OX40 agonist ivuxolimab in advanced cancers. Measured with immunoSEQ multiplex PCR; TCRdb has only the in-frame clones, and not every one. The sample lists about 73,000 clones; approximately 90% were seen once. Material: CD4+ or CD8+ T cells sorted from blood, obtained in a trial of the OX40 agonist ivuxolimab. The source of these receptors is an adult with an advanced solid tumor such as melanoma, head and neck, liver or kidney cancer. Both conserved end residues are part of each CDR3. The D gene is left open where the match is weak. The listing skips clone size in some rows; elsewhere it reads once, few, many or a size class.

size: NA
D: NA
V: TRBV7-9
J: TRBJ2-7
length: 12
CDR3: CASGLGGYEQYF
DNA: TGTGCCAGCGGTCTTGGGGGCTACGAGCAGTACTTC

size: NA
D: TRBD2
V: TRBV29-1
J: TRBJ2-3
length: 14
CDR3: CSVVLAGDADTQYF
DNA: TGCAGCGTTGTTCTAGCGGGAGACGCAGATACGCAGTATTTT

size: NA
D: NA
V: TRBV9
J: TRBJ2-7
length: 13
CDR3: CASSGGDSHEQYF
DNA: TGTGCCAGCAGTGGAGGGGATTCCCACGAGCAGTACTTC

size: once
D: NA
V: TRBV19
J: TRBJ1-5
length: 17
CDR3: CASSSPSRGLSNQPQHF
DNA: TGTGCCAGTAGTAGTCCCTCTAGGGGACTTAGCAATCAGCCCCAGCATTTT

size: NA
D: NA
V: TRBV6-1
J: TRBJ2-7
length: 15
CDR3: CASTEPRTESYEQYF
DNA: TGTGCCAGCACCGAGCCCCGGACCGAATCCTACGAGCAGTACTTC

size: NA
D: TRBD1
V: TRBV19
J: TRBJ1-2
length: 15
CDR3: CASSMDQGDAGGYTF
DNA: TGTGCCAGTAGTATGGATCAGGGGGACGCAGGTGGCTACACCTTC

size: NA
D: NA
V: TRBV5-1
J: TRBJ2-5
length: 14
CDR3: CASSLRAYQETQYF
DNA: TGCGCCAGCAGCCTCAGGGCGTACCAAGAGACCCAGTACTTC

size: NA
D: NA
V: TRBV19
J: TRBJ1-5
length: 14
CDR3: CASSTRDYNQPQHF
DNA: TGTGCCAGTAGTACCCGGGACTACAATCAGCCCCAGCATTTT

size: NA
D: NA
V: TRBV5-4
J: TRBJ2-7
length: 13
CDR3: CASSLRGTYEQYF
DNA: TGTGCCAGCAGCTTACGGGGGACCTACGAGCAGTACTTC

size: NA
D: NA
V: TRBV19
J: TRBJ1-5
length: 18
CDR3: CASSTRDPPSLSVQPQHF
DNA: TGTGCCAGTAGTACCCGGGATCCCCCTAGCTTGAGTGTTCAGCCCCAGCATTTT

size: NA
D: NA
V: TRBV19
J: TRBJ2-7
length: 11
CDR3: CASSIGSEQYF
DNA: TGTGCCAGTAGTATCGGGAGCGAGCAGTACTTC

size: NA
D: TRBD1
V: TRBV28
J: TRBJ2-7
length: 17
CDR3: CASSSGTGSTSTYEQYF
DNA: TGTGCCAGCAGTTCCGGGACAGGCTCAACCTCCACCTACGAGCAGTACTTC

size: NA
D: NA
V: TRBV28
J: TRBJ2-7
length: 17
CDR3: CASSLLSSPHGHYEQYF
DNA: TGTGCCAGCAGTTTATTATCCTCACCCCATGGCCACTACGAGCAGTACTTC

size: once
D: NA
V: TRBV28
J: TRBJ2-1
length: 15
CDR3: CASSFGGLWVNEQFF
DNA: TGTGCCAGCAGTTTCGGGGGTCTGTGGGTGAATGAGCAGTTCTTC

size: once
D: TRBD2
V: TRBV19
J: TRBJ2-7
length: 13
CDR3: CATAGLAGTEQYF
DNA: TGTGCCACAGCGGGACTAGCGGGAACCGAGCAGTACTTC

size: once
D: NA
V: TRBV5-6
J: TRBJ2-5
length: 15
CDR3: CASSPRGGFQETQYF
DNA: TGTGCCAGCAGCCCGCGCGGAGGGTTCCAAGAGACCCAGTACTTC

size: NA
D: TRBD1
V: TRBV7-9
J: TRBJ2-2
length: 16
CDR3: CASSLRGGARVGELFF
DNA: TGTGCCAGCAGCCTTAGAGGGGGCGCAAGGGTCGGGGAGCTGTTTTTT

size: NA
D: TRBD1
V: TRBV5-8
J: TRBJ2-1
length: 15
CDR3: CASSLGQGPYNEQFF
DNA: TGTGCCAGCAGTTTGGGACAGGGGCCTTACAATGAGCAGTTCTTC

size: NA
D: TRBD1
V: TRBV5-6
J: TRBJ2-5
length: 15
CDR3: CASSLGTGVGETQYF
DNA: TGTGCCAGCAGCTTAGGAACAGGGGTAGGGGAGACCCAGTACTTC

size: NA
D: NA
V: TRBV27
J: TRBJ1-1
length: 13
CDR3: CASSGGLNTEAFF
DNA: TGTGCCAGCAGCGGGGGGTTGAACACTGAAGCTTTCTTT

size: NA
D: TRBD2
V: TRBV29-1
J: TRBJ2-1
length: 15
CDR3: CSFPPLAGYSNEQFF
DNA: TGCAGCTTCCCACCTTTAGCGGGATACTCCAATGAGCAGTTCTTC

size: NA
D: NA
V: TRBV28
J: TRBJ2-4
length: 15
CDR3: CASSSPDTNKNIQYF
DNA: TGTGCCAGCAGTTCCCCGGACACAAACAAAAACATTCAGTACTTC

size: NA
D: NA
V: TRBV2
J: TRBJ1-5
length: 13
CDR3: CASREYGNRPQHF
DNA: TGTGCCAGCAGAGAGTACGGGAACCGGCCCCAGCATTTT

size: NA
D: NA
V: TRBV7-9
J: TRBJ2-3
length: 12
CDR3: CASSPGTDTQYF
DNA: TGTGCCAGCAGCCCTGGCACAGATACGCAGTATTTT

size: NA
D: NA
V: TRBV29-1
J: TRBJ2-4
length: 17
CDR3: CSVVLGRRGWAKNIQYF
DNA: TGCAGCGTTGTCCTAGGGAGGAGAGGATGGGCCAAAAACATTCAGTACTTC

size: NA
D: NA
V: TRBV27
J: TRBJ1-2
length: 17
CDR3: CASSINQDRLNLYGYTF
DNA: TGTGCCAGCAGTATAAACCAGGACCGACTAAACCTCTATGGCTACACCTTC

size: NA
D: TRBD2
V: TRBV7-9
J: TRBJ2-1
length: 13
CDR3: CASSSTSGRGQFF
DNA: TGTGCCAGCAGCTCGACTAGCGGGAGGGGGCAGTTCTTC

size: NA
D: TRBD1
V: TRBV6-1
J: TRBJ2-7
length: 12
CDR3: CASRRDSRTQYF
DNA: TGTGCCAGCAGAAGGGACAGTAGAACGCAGTACTTC

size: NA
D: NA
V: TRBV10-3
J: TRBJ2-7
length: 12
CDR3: CATTGDHYEQYF
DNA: TGTGCCACGACCGGGGACCACTACGAGCAGTACTTC

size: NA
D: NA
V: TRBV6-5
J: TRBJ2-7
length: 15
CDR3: CASTYGLDDSYEQYF
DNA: TGTGCCAGCACCTATGGGCTCGACGACTCCTACGAGCAGTACTTC

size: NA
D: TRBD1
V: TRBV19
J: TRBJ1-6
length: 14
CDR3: CASNFGQGNSPLHF
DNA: TGTGCCAGTAACTTCGGACAGGGGAATTCACCCCTCCACTTT

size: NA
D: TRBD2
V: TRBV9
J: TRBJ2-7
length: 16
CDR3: CASNPTGRGFPYEQYF
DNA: TGTGCCAGCAATCCTACGGGGCGGGGGTTTCCCTACGAGCAGTACTTC

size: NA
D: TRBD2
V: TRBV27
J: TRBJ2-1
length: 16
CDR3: CASSLGVIAGGDEQFF
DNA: TGTGCCAGCAGTTTAGGTGTGATAGCGGGTGGAGATGAGCAGTTCTTC

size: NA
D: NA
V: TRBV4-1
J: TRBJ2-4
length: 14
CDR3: CASSPAEGGNIQYF
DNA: TGCGCCAGCAGCCCCGCCGAGGGCGGAAACATTCAGTACTTC

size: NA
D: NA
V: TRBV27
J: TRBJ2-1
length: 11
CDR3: CASSFGLEQFF
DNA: TGTGCCAGCAGTTTTGGGCTCGAGCAGTTCTTC

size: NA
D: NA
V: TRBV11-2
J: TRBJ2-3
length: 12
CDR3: CASRTLLGTQYF
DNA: TGTGCCAGCAGGACTTTACTAGGTACGCAGTATTTT

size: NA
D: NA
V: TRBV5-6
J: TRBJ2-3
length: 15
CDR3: CASSPLPPSTDTQYF
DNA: TGTGCCAGCAGCCCACTCCCCCCTAGCACAGATACGCAGTATTTT

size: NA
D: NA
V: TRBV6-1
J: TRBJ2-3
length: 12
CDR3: CASTHYTDTQYF
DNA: TGTGCCAGCACCCACTACACAGATACGCAGTATTTT

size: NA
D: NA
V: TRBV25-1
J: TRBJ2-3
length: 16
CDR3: CASSSVAEPHTDTQYF
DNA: TGTGCCAGCAGTTCGGTAGCGGAACCCCACACAGATACGCAGTATTTT

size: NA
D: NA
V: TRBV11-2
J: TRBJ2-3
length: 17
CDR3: CASSLDRAASSTDTQYF
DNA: TGTGCCAGCAGCTTAGATCGAGCAGCCTCTAGCACAGATACGCAGTATTTT

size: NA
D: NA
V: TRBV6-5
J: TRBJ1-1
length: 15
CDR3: CASSYWGGMNTEAFF
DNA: TGTGCCAGCAGTTACTGGGGTGGCATGAACACTGAAGCTTTCTTT

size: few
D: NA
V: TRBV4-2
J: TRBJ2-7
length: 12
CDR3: CASSQDFYEQYF
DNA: TGTGCCAGCAGCCAAGATTTCTACGAGCAGTACTTC

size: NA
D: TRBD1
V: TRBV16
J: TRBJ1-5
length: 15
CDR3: CASSSDRDSNQPQHF
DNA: TGTGCCAGCAGCTCGGACAGGGATAGCAATCAGCCCCAGCATTTT

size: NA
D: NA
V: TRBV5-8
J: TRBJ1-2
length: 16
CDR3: CASSLAILTSSYGYTF
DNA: TGTGCCAGCAGCTTGGCCATCTTGACCTCGAGCTATGGCTACACCTTC

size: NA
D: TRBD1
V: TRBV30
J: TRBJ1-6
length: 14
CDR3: CAWSVGTDNSPLHF
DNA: TGTGCCTGGAGTGTAGGGACAGATAATTCACCCCTCCACTTT

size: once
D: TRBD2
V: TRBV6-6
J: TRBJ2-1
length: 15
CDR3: CASSYGTSGMGEQFF
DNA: TGTGCCAGCAGTTACGGGACTAGCGGGATGGGTGAGCAGTTCTTC

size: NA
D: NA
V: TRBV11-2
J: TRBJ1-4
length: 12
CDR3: CASSFSNRELFF
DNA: TGTGCCAGCAGCTTTAGTAACAGGGAACTGTTTTTT

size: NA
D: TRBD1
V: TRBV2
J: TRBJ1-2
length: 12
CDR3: CASVTGANGYTF
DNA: TGTGCCAGCGTGACAGGGGCGAATGGCTACACCTTC

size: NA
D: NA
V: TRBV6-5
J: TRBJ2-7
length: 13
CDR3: CASSYSRLYEQYF
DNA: TGTGCCAGCAGTTACTCACGGTTGTACGAGCAGTACTTC

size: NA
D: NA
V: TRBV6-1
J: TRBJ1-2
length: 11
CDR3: CAAPGFYGYTF
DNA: TGTGCCGCACCGGGGTTCTATGGCTACACCTTC

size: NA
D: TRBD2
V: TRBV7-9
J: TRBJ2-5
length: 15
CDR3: CASSYQRGGPETQYF
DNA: TGTGCCAGCAGCTACCAGCGGGGGGGCCCAGAGACCCAGTACTTC